Listed here are 24 T cell receptor beta chains from one sample, sequenced in a study of blood T cell repertoires in COVID-19. Assay used: immunoSEQ multiplex PCR; TCRdb lists only in-frame clones, some missing. Among 160,000 or so clones, 87% were seen once, and the ten largest hold approximately 10%. Sequences were obtained from peripheral blood. The origin of the receptors is a woman in her 70s with COVID-19, enrolled during active disease.

The chain links TRBV7-9 to TRBJ1-1; 8 bases match TRBD1. Trimming took 7 bases from V and 1 from J; bases not matched to a gene: 8. The CDR3 runs 15 residues. Looked up from germline, CDR1 is SEHNR and CDR2 is FQNEAQ (reference sequence). The CDR3 DNA follows: TGTGCCAGCACCTCCCAGGGGGCGGGGAACACTGAAGCTTTCTTT. Amino acids: CASTSQGAGNTEAFF.

The chain links TRBV4-1 to TRBJ2-3, with D possibly being TRBD1 (7 bases). The CDR3 is 14 residues long. Germline lookup yields CDR1 MGHRA and CDR2 YSYEKL. V was clipped by 6 bases and J by 3 bases, with 13 bases between them. CDR3 region: CASRPQGGTDTQYF. CDR3 in DNA: TGCGCCAGCAGGCCTCAGGGGGGTACAGATACGCAGTATTTT.

This rearrangement joins TRBV5-1 to TRBJ2-7; 7 bases agree with TRBD2. CDR3 length: 16 residues. Germline V gives CDR1 SGHRS, CDR2 YFSETQ. Trimming removed 4 bases from V and 1 base from J; junction bases left unmatched: 11. CDR3 loop: CASSPNYYGGSYEQYF. CDR3 sequence (DNA): TGCGCCAGCAGCCCAAATTATTACGGGGGGTCCTACGAGCAGTACTTC.

This clone was found a few times. The rearrangement joins TRBV4-1 to TRBJ1-4; D might be TRBD1 (6 bases). Trimming took off 6 bases at V and 2 bases at J, with 19 bases between the two ends. Germline V gives CDR1 MGHRA, CDR2 YSYEKL. This CDR3 is 17 amino acids long. The CDR3 reads CASRRDILRGTNEKLFF. CDR3 nucleotides: TGCGCCAGCAGACGGGACATCCTACGTGGGACTAATGAAAAACTGTTTTTT.

A single count supports this clone. The V and J genes are TRBV30 and TRBJ1-5, with a tentative D call TRBD1 (5 bases). Between the trimmed V and J ends, which lost 6 bases and 3 bases, there was a span of 12 bases. This CDR3 region has 13 residues. Germline CDR1 is GTSNPN and CDR2 is SVGIG (reference sequence). The CDR3 spells CACARDYNQPQHF. The CDR3 DNA follows: TGTGCCTGCGCCAGGGACTACAATCAGCCCCAGCATTTT.

The chain couples TRBV3-1 (or the pseudogene TRBV3-2) to TRBJ2-1, with D uncertain. V gave up 0 bases and J gave up 4 bases, with 4 bases separating them. The CDR3 spans 13 residues. Germline CDR1 is LGHDT and CDR2 is YNNKEL (reference sequence). DNA of the CDR3: TGTGCCAGCAGCCAAGAACGGTACAATGAGCAGTTCTTC. Translation: CASSQERYNEQFF.

CDR3 sequence reads: CASSVAGTEQFF. The CDR3 DNA reads TGTGCCAGCAGTGTTGCGGGGACTGAGCAGTTCTTC. The chain has TRBV2 and TRBJ2-1; D perhaps matches TRBD2 (6 bases). Germline assignment: CDR1 SNHLY and CDR2 FYNNEI. The V end lost 4 bases, the J end lost 9 bases, and 10 bases lay between the germline ends. This CDR3 comprises 12 residues.

The rearrangement links TRBV5-6 to TRBJ2-7, with D possibly being TRBD1 (6 bases). The germline CDR1 and CDR2 sequences are SGHDT and YYEEEE. The CDR3 covers 13 residues. V was clipped by 4 bases and J by 2 bases, with 10 bases between them. Here the CDR3 reads CASSPGQTYEQYF. As DNA, the CDR3 is TGTGCCAGCAGCCCCGGACAGACCTACGAGCAGTACTTC.

This rearrangement joins TRBV5-1 to TRBJ2-7; a weak D match, TRBD2 (5 bases). There are 13 residues in the CDR3. Germline V gene sequence: CDR1 SGHRS, CDR2 YFSETQ. Trimming shortened V by 0 bases and J by 2 bases, and 6 bases separated the two germline ends. CDR3 in DNA: TGCGCCAGCAGCTTGGAGGAGGCCTACGAGCAGTACTTC. It is translated as CASSLEEAYEQYF.

The V gene is TRBV11-2, the J gene TRBJ2-3; possible D gene TRBD2, 5 bases. CDR1 is SGHAT, CDR2 FQNNGV, per germline. V lost 8 bases, J lost 1 base, and 16 bases lay in between. The CDR3 extends over 15 amino acids. CDR3 sequence reads: CASRLSGRGTDTQYF. The CDR3 nucleotides are TGTGCCAGCCGCCTGAGCGGCAGAGGCACAGATACGCAGTATTTT.

The V and J genes are TRBV18 and TRBJ1-3; the D gene is possibly TRBD1 (5 bases). With 2 bases removed from V and 4 bases from J, the gap between germline ends came to 12 bases. CDR1 is KGHSH and CDR2 is LQKENI in the germline V gene. The CDR3 is 15 residues long. CDR3: CASSPFVRGGNTIYF. The DNA for the CDR3 is TGTGCCAGCTCACCATTCGTCCGGGGGGGAAACACCATATATTTT.

This clone was counted a single time. This sequence joins TRBV29-1 and TRBJ1-5, with 7 bases fitting TRBD1. V shed 6 bases and J 5 bases; nucleotides not matched to a gene: 4. This CDR3 is built from 12 residues. Germline V gene sequence: CDR1 SQVTM, CDR2 ANQGSEA. The CDR3 here is CSVRQGDQPQHF. The CDR3, as DNA: TGCAGCGTCCGACAGGGAGATCAGCCCCAGCATTTT.

The chain combines TRBV2 with TRBJ1-1; D may be TRBD1 (6 bases). CDR3 length: 13 amino acids. Trimming left V 6 bases short and J 3 bases short, with 11 bases between. The germline V gene encodes CDR1 SNHLY and CDR2 FYNNEI. This CDR3 is CASREQGYTEAFF. CDR3 nucleotide sequence: TGTGCCAGCAGGGAACAGGGATACACTGAAGCTTTCTTT.

The chain couples TRBV7-8 to TRBJ1-2; a possible D gene is TRBD1 (6 bases). Trimming removed 4 bases at V and 7 bases at J, with 22 bases between. The CDR3 is 16 amino acids. The germline gives CDR1 SGHVS, CDR2 FQNEAQ. CDR3 sequence: CASSSGGQAELRGYTF. CDR3 DNA sequence: TGTGCCAGCAGCTCCGGGGGGCAGGCCGAGCTCCGTGGCTACACCTTC.

The chain couples TRBV27 to TRBJ1-1; D is perhaps TRBD1 (5 bases). Trimming took 6 bases from V and 1 from J, leaving 15 bases between them. There are 15 residues in the CDR3. Per germline, CDR1 MNHEY and CDR2 SMNVEV (reference sequence). The CDR3 here is CASSQVGGGNTEAFF. In DNA, the CDR3 is TGTGCCAGCAGCCAGGTGGGGGGAGGGAACACTGAAGCTTTCTTT.

Here the CDR3 reads CASSPPRGGANVLTF. CDR3 nucleotides: TGTGCCAGCAGTCCCCCACGAGGAGGGGCCAACGTCCTGACTTTC. The J gene is TRBJ2-6, the V gene TRBV28; D is undetermined. The CDR3 consists of 15 residues. V lost 5 bases and J 4 bases, leaving 12 bases between the germline ends. The V gene's germline CDR1 is MDHEN and CDR2 SYDVKM.

This chain uses TRBV29-1 with TRBJ1-2; D possibly corresponds to TRBD1 (6 bases). This CDR3 contains 14 residues. V was shortened by 2 bases and J by 5 bases, with 15 bases between the two germline ends. Per germline, CDR1 SQVTM and CDR2 ANQGSEA. The CDR3 sequence: CSVEPRTESYGYTF. The CDR3 DNA sequence: TGCAGCGTTGAACCCCGGACAGAGTCATATGGCTACACCTTC.

The chain joins TRBV7-7 to TRBJ2-5; 9 nucleotides align to TRBD2. Germline V gene lookup returns CDR1 SSHAT and CDR2 FNYEAQ (reference sequence). The CDR3 sequence is 13 residues long. The V and J ends lost 3 bases and 5 bases, in that order; junction bases with no gene match: 1. In nucleotides, the CDR3 is TGTGCCAGCAGCTTGGGACTAGCTGAGACCCAGTACTTC. It encodes CASSLGLAETQYF.

The chain employs TRBV7-6 and TRBJ2-1; 7 bases are shared with TRBD1. V shed 5 bases, J shed 10 bases, and the junction held 8 bases outside the gene matches. Germline V gene data show CDR1 as SGHVS and CDR2 as FNYEAQ. The CDR3 covers 13 residues. CDR3 sequence reads: CASSLGQVWEQFF. In nucleotides, the CDR3 is TGTGCCAGCAGCCTTGGACAGGTCTGGGAGCAGTTCTTC.

The V gene is TRBV11-2, the J gene TRBJ1-1, with D uncertain. This CDR3 comprises 14 residues. In germline, CDR1 is SGHAT, CDR2 FQNNGV. With 5 bases removed from V and 6 bases from J, the gap between germline ends came to 16 bases. The CDR3 DNA sequence: TGTGCCAGCAGCCAGACAACTTGGAGGGCTGAAGCTTTCTTT. It specifies CASSQTTWRAEAFF.

The V call is TRBV5-1, the J call TRBJ1-4, with 9 bases matching TRBD1. Germline V gene data show CDR1 as SGHRS and CDR2 as YFSETQ. The V and J ends lost 4 bases and 5 bases, in that order; junction bases with no gene match: 9. CDR3 length: 16 amino acids. The CDR3 is CASSLPGTGKNEKLFF. In DNA, the CDR3 is TGCGCCAGCAGCCTCCCCGGGACAGGGAAGAATGAAAAACTGTTTTTT.

The chain employs TRBV5-1 and TRBJ1-4, with a tentative D call TRBD1 (5 bases). V was shortened by 4 bases and J by 2 bases, with 12 bases between the two germline ends. Per germline, CDR1 SGHRS and CDR2 YFSETQ. CDR3 length: 15 residues. The CDR3 region has the DNA TGCGCCAGCAGCCTACTGACAGTGACTAATGAAAAACTGTTTTTT. Amino acids: CASSLLTVTNEKLFF. Drawing the rest from reference TRBV5-1 and TRBJ1-4, the complete variable domain is KAGVTQTPRYLIKTRGQQVTLSCSPISGHRSVSWYQQTPGQGLQFLFEYFSETQRNKGNFPGRFSGRQFSNSRSEMNVSTLELGDSALYLCASSLLTVTNEKLFFGSGTQLSVL.

The V call is TRBV29-1, the J call TRBJ2-1, with TRBD2 matching over 9 bases. The trim removed 4 bases at V and 9 bases at J, leaving 4 bases unmatched. The CDR3 is made up of 12 amino acids. Germline CDR1 and CDR2: SQVTM and ANQGSEA. The CDR3 nucleotides read TGCAGCGTTGGGACTAGCGATAGTGAGCAGTTCTTC. Translating gives CSVGTSDSEQFF.

This CDR3 reads CASSHRGHTEAFF. The CDR3 region has the DNA TGTGCCAGCAGTCACAGGGGCCACACTGAAGCTTTCTTT. The chain is built from TRBV6-5 and TRBJ1-1; 7 bases fit TRBD1. V lost 5 bases, J lost 3 bases, and 3 bases stayed unmatched. The germline gives CDR1 MNHEY, CDR2 SVGAGI. This CDR3 spans 13 amino acids.